The 7 T cell receptor beta chains below come from one sample, sequenced in a study of prognosis after radiotherapy for stage I lung cancer. From genomic DNA, two-round multiplex PCR was used to amplify TCR beta CDR3. Primers were specific to each TRBV and TRBJ gene in first-round PCR. Each CDR3 protein gets one entry after TCRdb re-called the multiplex PCR reads with MiXCR. The sample has roughly 14,000 distinct CDR3 sequences, around 32% seen once; the top ten hold nearly 25%. Sequenced here: PBMCs, sampled before or after stereotactic body radiation therapy (not recorded which). The source of these receptors is a donor over 45 with non-small cell lung cancer.

As to this clonotype: The likely explanation is a read error, given a far larger clone one base away. The CDR3 sequence is CASRRTWADGYTF. The CDR3 nucleotides read TGTGCCAGCAGACGGACATGGGCGGATGGCTACACCTTC. The chain employs TRBV19 and TRBJ1-2; D perhaps matches TRBD1 (5 bases). V lost 9 bases to trimming and J lost 6 bases, with 17 bases between them. Germline V gene data show CDR1 as LNHDA and CDR2 as SQIVND (reference sequence). The CDR3 is made up of 13 amino acids.

The chain links TRBV24-1 to TRBJ2-1; D remains unclear. The CDR3 contains 16 residues. Germline loops: CDR1 KGHDR, CDR2 SFDVKD. V lost 5 bases to trimming and J lost 3 bases, with 16 bases between them. CDR3 amino acids: CATSARGDAFYNEQFF. The CDR3 DNA reads as TGTGCCACCAGTGCTAGAGGCGACGCCTTCTACAATGAGCAGTTCTTC.

This clonotype was observed at least ten times. This chain joins TRBV6-1 and TRBJ2-7; 8 bases map to TRBD1. CDR3 length: 15 amino acids. V lost 4 bases, J lost 0 bases, and 5 bases stayed unmatched. CDR1 is MNHNS and CDR2 is SASEGT in the germline V gene. Here the CDR3 reads CASSVGQGNSYEQYF. The CDR3 DNA sequence: TGTGCCAGCAGTGTTGGACAGGGTAACTCCTACGAGCAGTACTTC.

This clonotype was recorded many times. The chain couples TRBV6-2 or TRBV6-3 to TRBJ2-7; 10 nucleotides line up with TRBD2. The CDR3 contains 13 residues. V trimming: 10 bases; J trimming: 6 bases; junction bases outside the gene matches: 9. Germline V CDR1 and CDR2: MNHEY, SVGEGT. The CDR3, as DNA: TGTGCCACCGAGGCTAGCGGGAGTTTCGAGCAGTACTTC. Translated, it gives CATEASGSFEQYF.

This clonotype was found many times. This chain connects TRBV28 to TRBJ2-7; no clear D gene. The germline V and J ends were trimmed by 7 bases and 3 bases, with 13 bases remaining between them. Germline values: CDR1 MDHEN, CDR2 SYDVKM. CDR3 size: 13 residues. CDR3: CASTLVGDYEQYF. DNA for the CDR3: TGTGCCAGCACCTTGGTTGGGGACTACGAGCAGTACTTC.

In this sample, this clonotype turned up many times. This chain uses TRBV5-4 with TRBJ2-3; 14 bases are a match to TRBD2. Germline V CDR1 and CDR2: SGHNT, YYREEE (reference sequence). The CDR3 runs 19 residues. The trim removed 0 bases at V and 5 bases at J, leaving 11 bases unmatched. Here the CDR3 DNA reads TGTGCCAGCAGCTTGGCCAACCCCGGGACTAGCGGGAGTAAAGATACGCAGTATTTT. Protein sequence: CASSLANPGTSGSKDTQYF.

This clonotype was observed a single time. This chain connects TRBV20-1 to TRBJ2-1; 12 bases agree with TRBD2. The CDR3 has 15 residues. Germline V gene sequence: CDR1 DFQATT, CDR2 SNEGSKA (reference sequence). J lost 8 bases, V lost 6 bases, and 11 bases had no gene match. In nucleotides, the CDR3 is TGCAGTGCCGTATTACTAGCGGGAGGATTTCATGAGCAGTTCTTC. This sequence encodes CSAVLLAGGFHEQFF.